This TCR beta chain is drawn from a study of T cells in tuberculosis. Study context: The T cells targeted glucose monomycolate, a mycobacterial lipid, via CD1B.

Thawed, overnight-rested PBMC were stained with GMM-loaded CD1B tetramer, viability dye and anti-CD3, then sorted. C32 glucose monomycolate from Rhodococcus equi was loaded onto the CD1B tetramers. PBMC for tetramer sorting were first depleted of CD14-expressing monocytes. Tetramer-negative cells, around 92,000 per donor, were also sorted. Chain pairing is unknown; alpha and beta were sequenced separately. Profiling relied on immunoSEQ multiplex PCR, and the TCRdb table lists in-frame clones only, not all of them. The data show nearly 60,000 clones, roughly 90% seen once. The sequenced sample was CD1b-GMM tetramer-negative cells sorted from PBMCs. This sequence was found in an adult woman with latent tuberculosis.

In DNA, the CDR3 is TGCGCCAGCAGCCAAGTGCTGGTTAAGACAGGGAACTCCTACGAGCAGTACTTC. Translating it yields CASSQVLVKTGNSYEQYF. V and J are TRBV4-1 and TRBJ2-7; 7 bases map to TRBD1. This CDR3 is built from 18 residues. CDR1 and CDR2 from the germline V gene are MGHRA and YSYEKL. Losses at the gene ends were 1 base for V and 0 bases for J; bases not matched to a gene: 12.